Listed here is a single T cell receptor beta chain. What it binds is not known. With 1 base removed from V and 2 bases from J, the gap between germline ends came to 9 bases. The CDR3 extends over 15 amino acids. Germline CDR1 is MNHEY and CDR2 is SMNVEV (reference sequence). This record belongs to a study of cytomegalovirus exposure and HLA in healthy donors. Notes on the study in general: Researchers counted 164 TCR beta chains as cytomegalovirus-associated.

Primers: 60 Vbeta forward and 13 Jbeta reverse. Under the authors' procedure: Some 11 million of the roughly 77 million unique TCR beta chains counted in a later analysis were shared. The data were produced by immunoSEQ multiplex PCR, yet TCRdb's version contains in-frame clones alone and is incomplete. V, J and clone size are taken as reported in that table, and D and trimming were inferred from the DNA itself. The sample contains some 130,000 clones, roughly 80% of which appear only once. The origin of this receptor is a woman aged 45-65 years in good health and CMV-seropositive. The J gene is TRBJ1-5, the V gene TRBV27; the D gene is possibly TRBD1 (5 bases). Sequenced input: PBMCs. CDR3 residues: CASSLLGEGNQPQHF. CDR3 in DNA: TGTGCCAGCAGTTTATTAGGGGAAGGCAATCAGCCCCAGCATTTT.